This T cell receptor beta chain stems from a study of cytomegalovirus exposure and HLA in healthy donors. It was with 60 Vbeta and 13 Jbeta primers that the PCR ran. Clones were read by immunoSEQ multiplex PCR, and TCRdb kept only the in-frame ones, dropping some. Of 20,000 to 25,000 clones in the sample, approximately 79% are singletons; the top ten hold 3.5% to 5.5%. Turning to this clone: What it recognizes is unknown.

General study points: Most TCR sequences were rare, but some public TCRs occurred in many donors. The study listed approximately 160 cytomegalovirus-associated TCR beta chains.

This receptor was taken from a male donor in good health and CMV-seronegative. What was sequenced was PBMCs.

The CDR3 coding sequence is TGTGCCAGTAGTGTACAATTACATTGGACTAGCAGCACAGATACGCAGTATTTT. The encoded protein is CASSVQLHWTSSTDTQYF. The V call is TRBV19, the J call TRBJ2-3; TRBD2 matches at 8 bases. This CDR3 is built from 18 residues. J was trimmed by 0 bases and V by 5 bases; bases with no gene match: 13. Germline V gene sequence: CDR1 LNHDA, CDR2 SQIVND (reference sequence).